Below, 30 T cell receptor beta chains from the same sample are listed, as sequenced in a study of human T cells and chemical hapten exposure. TCRdb reprocessed the RACE reads via MiXCR and lists one record per CDR3 protein. The data hold 65,000 to 80,000 distinct CDR3 sequences, with 10% observed a single time. Time point reported: patch test 1, 2 weeks after DPC sensitization. Indicated treatment: therapeutic diphenylcyclopropenone sensitization with weekly scalp DPC. The sequences come from whole blood, collected in connection with sensitization to the hapten diphenylcyclopropenone (DPC). These receptors came from a woman aged 50 to 60 with alopecia areata. Some clones in this sample may be carry-over from other donors' samples.

The chain has TRBV5-4 and TRBJ1-1; tentatively, D is TRBD1 (5 bases). Trimming stripped 9 bases from V and 3 bases from J, with 15 bases between. CDR1 is SGHNT, CDR2 YYREEE, per germline (reference sequence). This CDR3 has 13 amino acids. CDR3 in amino acids: CATLTRADTEAFF. Here the CDR3 DNA reads TGTGCCACCCTGACCAGGGCAGACACTGAAGCTTTCTTT. Filled out from reference TRBV5-4 and TRBJ1-1, the complete variable domain reads ETGVTQSPTHLIKTRGQQVTLRCSSQSGHNTVSWYQQALGQGPQFIFQYYREEENGRGNFPPRFSGLQFPNYSSELNVNALELDDSALYLCATLTRADTEAFFGQGTRLTVV.

This clonotype was seen more than once but under ten times. This chain uses TRBV5-6 with TRBJ2-7; unclear D gene. The germline CDR1 and CDR2 sequences are SGHDT and YYEEEE. The ends were cut back, 0 bases at V and 0 bases at J, with 7 bases in the middle. This CDR3 is built from 14 residues. The CDR3 sequence is CASSLGSGSYEQYF. For the CDR3, the DNA is TGTGCCAGCAGCTTGGGGTCAGGCTCCTACGAGCAGTACTTC. The full variable domain, completed using reference TRBV5-6 and TRBJ2-7, is DAGVTQSPTHLIKTRGQQVTLRCSPKSGHDTVSWYQQALGQGPQFIFQYYEEEERQRGNFPDRFSGHQFPNYSSELNVNALLLGDSALYLCASSLGSGSYEQYFGPGTRLTVT.

The chain links TRBV20-1 to TRBJ2-5, with TRBD2 matching 10 bases. There are 16 residues in the CDR3. Trimming at V came to 4 bases and at J to 3 bases, leaving 11 bases not matched to a gene. Germline V gene sequence: CDR1 DFQATT, CDR2 SNEGSKA (reference sequence). The CDR3 spells CSANLGLLAGEETQYF. For the CDR3, the DNA is TGCAGTGCTAATCTAGGTTTGCTAGCGGGAGAAGAGACCCAGTACTTC.

Only a few counts were recorded for this clonotype. V is TRBV27 and J is TRBJ2-7; 7 bases align to TRBD2. Per germline, CDR1 MNHEY and CDR2 SMNVEV (reference sequence). The CDR3 extends over 15 amino acids. V gave up 3 bases and J gave up 6 bases; unmatched junction bases: 11. DNA for the CDR3: TGTGCCAGCAGTTTCGCAGCGGGACGGGGGAGCGAGCAGTACTTC. This gives the protein CASSFAAGRGSEQYF.

The table lists this clonotype with a few counts. This chain uses TRBV3-1 with TRBJ2-5; 7 bases match TRBD1. The CDR3 loop spans 14 amino acids. Trimming removed 5 bases from V and 5 bases from J; junction bases left unmatched: 8. Germline V gene sequence: CDR1 LGHDT, CDR2 YNNKEL (reference sequence). The CDR3 sequence is CASSLINRGETQYF. CDR3 coding DNA: TGTGCCAGCAGCTTAATCAACAGGGGTGAGACCCAGTACTTC.

This clonotype was seen repeatedly, ten times or more. The chain is built from TRBV6-2 or TRBV6-3 and TRBJ2-4; 10 bases line up with TRBD2. CDR1 is MNHEY, CDR2 SVGEGT, per germline. The CDR3 is 17 residues long. V was clipped by 0 bases and J by 1 base; unmatched bases: 3. CDR3 DNA: TGTGCCAGCAGTTACTCGAAGACTAGCGGGGCCAAAAACATTCAGTACTTC. It translates to CASSYSKTSGAKNIQYF.

This clonotype was observed a handful of times. The chain carries TRBV28 and TRBJ2-7; D possibly corresponds to TRBD1 (6 bases). CDR3 length equals 14 residues. Trimming took 4 bases from V and 1 from J, leaving 11 bases between them. CDR1 is MDHEN and CDR2 is SYDVKM in the germline V gene. CDR3 region: CASSSSDRSYEQYF. The DNA of the CDR3 is TGTGCCAGCAGTTCTTCAGACAGGTCCTACGAGCAGTACTTC. Full variable domain (remainder filled in from reference TRBV28 and TRBJ2-7): DVKVTQSSRYLVKRTGEKVFLECVQDMDHENMFWYRQDPGLGLRLIYFSYDVKMKEKGDIPEGYSVSREKKERFSLILESASTNQTSMYLCASSSSDRSYEQYFGPGTRLTVT.

The chain couples TRBV21-1 to TRBJ1-5; the table's D call, TRBD1, has no DNA check behind it. TRBV21-1 is noted as a pseudogene. This CDR3 comprises 17 residues. The CDR3 loop is CASSFPLTGWDNQPQHF. DNA for the CDR3: TGTGCCAGCAGCTTCCCCTTGACAGGGTGGGACAATCAGCCCCAGCATTTT.

The CDR3 coding sequence is TGCGCCAGCAGACCTGACGGGCCCCCCTACGAGCAGTACTTC. Residues: CASRPDGPPYEQYF. This chain links TRBV5-1 with TRBJ2-7; no clear D. This CDR3 is 14 amino acids long. V shed 5 bases and J shed 2 bases, with 14 bases lying between them. Looked up from germline, CDR1 is SGHRS and CDR2 is YFSETQ.

The V gene is TRBV12-3 or TRBV12-4, the J gene TRBJ2-1, with a tentative D call TRBD1 (5 bases). CDR3 length: 13 residues. V lost 5 bases and J lost 9, with 14 bases in between. CDR3 nucleotides: TGTGCCAGCAGTCCTGTCAGGGATGGTGAGCAGTTCTTC. It translates to CASSPVRDGEQFF.

This clonotype was picked up a small number of times. The V gene is TRBV6-2 or TRBV6-3, the J gene TRBJ2-1; the match to TRBD2 covers 7 bases. The CDR3 runs 19 residues. Germline V lookup: CDR1 MNHEY, CDR2 SVGEGT. Trimming cost V 5 bases and J 8 bases; bases outside gene matches: 24. CDR3 in amino acids: CASSPYLPGTMPGWDEQFF. DNA of the CDR3: TGTGCCAGCAGTCCGTACCTTCCCGGGACTATGCCCGGGTGGGATGAGCAGTTCTTC.

This clonotype appeared many times. The J gene is TRBJ1-5, the V gene TRBV7-9; 8 nucleotides match TRBD1. This CDR3 contains 13 residues. The germline V gene has CDR1 SEHNR and CDR2 FQNEAQ (reference sequence). Losses at the gene ends were 5 bases for V and 9 bases for J; bases not matched to a gene: 6. The CDR3 here is CASSGTGSSPQHF. The CDR3 DNA is TGTGCCAGCAGCGGGACAGGATCCTCGCCCCAGCATTTT.

There are a few counts of this clonotype. The gene calls are TRBV19 and TRBJ1-5; 8 bases are shared with TRBD1. The V segment lost 5 bases and the J segment 3 bases; nucleotides outside the gene matches: 9. CDR1 and CDR2 from the germline V gene are LNHDA and SQIVND (reference sequence). The CDR3 has 16 amino acids. As DNA, the CDR3 is TGTGCCAGTAGTGGCCGCAGGGGGCAAAACAATCAGCCCCAGCATTTT. Protein product: CASSGRRGQNNQPQHF.

This clonotype was seen a handful of times. This chain connects TRBV27 to TRBJ2-4; 9 bases are shared with TRBD1. Trimming removed 5 bases from V and 4 bases from J; junction bases left unmatched: 6. Germline V gives CDR1 MNHEY, CDR2 SMNVEV (reference sequence). There are 15 residues in the CDR3. The CDR3 reads CASSTPGQGKNIQYF. In DNA form, the CDR3 reads TGTGCCAGCAGTACTCCGGGACAGGGAAAAAACATTCAGTACTTC.

This clonotype was detected only a few times. The chain is built from TRBV3-1 and TRBJ1-1; D not resolved. The CDR3 spans 11 residues. V was cut by 3 bases and J by 11 bases, with 10 bases left in between. CDR1 is LGHDT, CDR2 YNNKEL, per germline (reference sequence). DNA for the CDR3: TGTGCCAGCAGCCATATTGGAACGGCTTTCTTT. This gives the protein CASSHIGTAFF.

J is TRBJ2-3 and V is TRBV20-1, with 10 bases that match TRBD2. The CDR3 runs to 13 residues. The germline V gene has CDR1 DFQATT and CDR2 SNEGSKA (reference sequence). The CDR3 spells CRALAGVGDTQYF. CDR3 bases: TGCAGAGCCCTAGCGGGAGTAGGGGATACGCAGTATTTT.

This clonotype was seen many times. The chain joins TRBV11-2 to TRBJ2-1, with a weak D call TRBD2 (5 bases). The CDR3 runs to 12 residues. Germline-derived CDR1 and CDR2 are SGHAT and FQNNGV. V was cut by 7 bases and J by 10 bases, with 14 bases left in between. The CDR3 DNA reads TGTGCCAGCAACAGTGGATCGGGAGAGCAGTTCTTC. Translated, it gives CASNSGSGEQFF.

There are a few counts of this clonotype. This sequence joins TRBV30 and TRBJ1-5; D may be TRBD1 (5 bases). The germline V gene has CDR1 GTSNPN and CDR2 SVGIG (reference sequence). The CDR3 loop spans 15 amino acids. V lost 1 base and J 4 bases, leaving 14 bases between the germline ends. The CDR3 loop reads CAWSGGQGDNQPQHF. CDR3 DNA sequence: TGTGCCTGGAGTGGCGGCCAGGGAGATAATCAGCCCCAGCATTTT.

At least ten counts were recorded for this clonotype. The chain is built from TRBV20-1 and TRBJ1-1, with TRBD1 as a possible D gene (6 bases). The CDR3 is 14 residues long. V lost 4 bases and J lost 2, with 14 bases in between. The germline V gene has CDR1 DFQATT and CDR2 SNEGSKA (reference sequence). This CDR3 is CSAKASGHNTEAFF. In DNA form, the CDR3 reads TGCAGTGCTAAAGCCTCGGGACATAACACTGAAGCTTTCTTT.

J is TRBJ1-6 and V is TRBV12-3 or TRBV12-4, with unresolved D. V lost 1 base to trimming and J lost 10 bases, with 11 bases between them. The CDR3 length is 14 residues. The CDR3 here is CASSLEKRGSPLHF. The CDR3, as DNA: TGTGCCAGCAGTTTAGAAAAACGGGGATCACCCCTCCACTTT.

This sequence joins TRBV20-1 and TRBJ2-7, with 7 bases matching TRBD1. V was pared by 5 bases and J by 2 bases, with 3 bases of the junction left unmatched. CDR1 is DFQATT, CDR2 SNEGSKA, per germline (reference sequence). This CDR3 spans 12 amino acids. The CDR3 DNA reads TGCAGTGCTCCAAGGGGGCCCTACGAGCAGTACTTC. Its translation: CSAPRGPYEQYF.

This clonotype has more than one count but fewer than ten. This rearrangement joins TRBV19 to TRBJ2-5, with D possibly matching TRBD2 (5 bases). The V gene lost 8 bases and the J gene lost 5 bases, with 18 bases spanning the gap. The CDR3 is 14 amino acids. The V gene's germline CDR1 is LNHDA and CDR2 SQIVND (reference sequence). The CDR3 spells CASRGSTSGETQYF. CDR3 sequence (DNA): TGTGCCAGTCGTGGGAGCACCTCCGGGGAGACCCAGTACTTC. Complete variable domain (other parts from reference TRBV19 and TRBJ2-5): DGGITQSPKYLFRKEGQNVTLSCEQNLNHDAMYWYRQDPGQGLRLIYYSQIVNDFQKGDIAEGYSVSREKKESFPLTVTSAQKNPTAFYLCASRGSTSGETQYFGPGTRLLVL.

This clonotype has more than one count but fewer than ten. This chain links TRBV29-1 with TRBJ2-3; 7 nucleotides align to TRBD1. The V gene end was trimmed by 7 bases and the J gene end by 2 bases; junction bases not matched to a gene: 6. The CDR3 runs 13 residues. The germline gives CDR1 SQVTM, CDR2 ANQGSEA. In DNA form, the CDR3 reads TGCAGCGACAACAGGGGCGCCACAGATACGCAGTATTTT. Its translation: CSDNRGATDTQYF.

The genes are TRBV23-1 and TRBJ2-1; 8 nucleotides align to TRBD2. TRBV23-1 carries the ORF label, with uncertain function. The CDR3 runs to 19 residues. The V gene end was trimmed by 1 base and the J gene end by 2 bases; junction bases not matched to a gene: 13. The CDR3, as DNA: TGCGCCAGCAGTCAATTCAGCTCGGGACTAGGAAACCCCTACAATGAGCAGTTCTTC. This gives the protein CASSQFSSGLGNPYNEQFF.

At least ten counts were recorded for this clonotype. The gene calls are TRBV11-1 and TRBJ2-1; 11 bases line up with TRBD2. CDR3 length: 14 amino acids. V lost 2 bases, J lost 10 bases, and 4 bases stayed unmatched. Germline lookup yields CDR1 SGHAT and CDR2 FQDESV (reference sequence). The DNA of the CDR3 is TGTGCCAGCAGCTTACTAGCGGGAGGAGGGGAGCAGTTCTTC. Translating it yields CASSLLAGGGEQFF. The complete variable domain, with remaining parts taken from reference TRBV11-1 and TRBJ2-1, reads EAEVAQSPRYKITEKSQAVAFWCDPISGHATLYWYRQILGQGPELLVQFQDESVVDDSQLPKDRFSAERLKGVDSTLKIQPAELGDSAMYLCASSLLAGGGEQFFGPGTRLTVL.

The chain uses TRBV12-3 or TRBV12-4 and TRBJ2-3; 8 bases are a match to TRBD2. This CDR3 spans 16 amino acids. Trimming cost V 7 bases and J 3 bases; bases outside gene matches: 12. The CDR3 DNA sequence: TGTGCCAGCAAGAGACGGGAGGGCTGGCGGACAGATACGCAGTATTTT. It encodes CASKRREGWRTDTQYF.

This clonotype was detected a few times. The chain links TRBV6-2 or TRBV6-3 to TRBJ2-1, with 14 bases fitting TRBD2. Germline V gene data show CDR1 as MNHEY and CDR2 as SVGEGT. The CDR3 runs to 14 residues. The V and J ends lost 5 bases and 11 bases, in that order; junction bases with no gene match: 5. The DNA of the CDR3 is TGTGCCAGCAGTCACGGGACTAGCGGGGGTCAGCAGTTCTTC. It codes for CASSHGTSGGQQFF.

This clonotype was observed a handful of times. The V gene is TRBV12-3 or TRBV12-4, the J gene TRBJ2-1; 9 bases match TRBD1. After removal of 5 bases from V and 2 bases from J, the junction contained 7 bases not matched to a gene. The CDR3 runs 16 residues. The chain's CDR3 is CASSPFRDRAYNEQFF. CDR3 sequence (DNA): TGTGCCAGCAGTCCCTTCCGGGACAGGGCCTACAATGAGCAGTTCTTC.

This clonotype was found a few times. The chain combines TRBV18 with TRBJ2-1; 9 nucleotides align to TRBD2. Germline V gives CDR1 KGHSH, CDR2 LQKENI. J gave up 0 bases and V 2 bases, and 11 bases lay outside the gene matches. This CDR3 contains 19 residues. CDR3 sequence: CASSPGGTSSGSSYNEQFF. The DNA for the CDR3 is TGTGCCAGCTCACCAGGCGGGACTAGCTCCGGGAGCTCCTACAATGAGCAGTTCTTC.

This clonotype was observed many times. The chain uses TRBV5-5 and TRBJ1-1; D uncertain. Trimming shortened V by 4 bases and J by 0 bases, and 19 bases separated the two germline ends. The CDR3 covers 17 residues. Germline assignment: CDR1 SGHKS and CDR2 YYEKEE (reference sequence). The CDR3 reads CASSPVPPSLMNTEAFF. DNA of the CDR3: TGTGCCAGCAGCCCCGTTCCCCCCAGTTTAATGAACACTGAAGCTTTCTTT.